What follows describes a single T cell receptor beta chain. Its matching antigen is unknown. These data come from a study of T cell repertoires in cytomegalovirus infection. The overall study: CMV epitopes in the study were HLA-C-restricted (recently identified) and HLA-B-restricted (well studied). Public TCR beta signatures marked donors with CMV infection and the matching HLA. General observations from the study: Across the ex vivo response, the dominant clonotypes were HLA-C-restricted CMV-specific TCR beta clonotypes.

The ends lost 5 bases at V and 5 bases at J; junction bases unmatched: 9. Germline V CDR1 and CDR2: MNHEY, SMNVEV (reference sequence). The CDR3 is 15 residues long. TCRdb re-called the reads with MiXCR, one entry per CDR3 protein. The sample holds about 890,000 distinct CDR3 sequences, approximately 31% seen once. This sequence joins TRBV27 and TRBJ2-5; TRBD1 matches at 9 bases. The sequence derives from a human donor in good health (CMV status not recorded). Some clones in this sample may be carry-over from other donors' samples. Sequencing was performed on cultured CD8+ T cells from PBMCs, taken from culture after CMV antigen stimulation. The CDR3 here is CASSKWGTGQETQYF. The DNA of the CDR3 is TGTGCCAGCAGTAAATGGGGGACAGGGCAGGAGACCCAGTACTTC.